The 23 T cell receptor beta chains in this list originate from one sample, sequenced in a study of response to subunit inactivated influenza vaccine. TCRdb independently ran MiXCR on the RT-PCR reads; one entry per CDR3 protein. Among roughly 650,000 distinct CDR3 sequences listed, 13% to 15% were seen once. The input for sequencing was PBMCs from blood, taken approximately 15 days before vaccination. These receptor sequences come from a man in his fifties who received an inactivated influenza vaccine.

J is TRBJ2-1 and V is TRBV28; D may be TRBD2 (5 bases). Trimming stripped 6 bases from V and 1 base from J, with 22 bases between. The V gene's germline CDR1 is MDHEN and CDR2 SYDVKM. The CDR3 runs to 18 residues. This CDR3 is CASRQYRYPRGSYNEQFF. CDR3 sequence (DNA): TGTGCCAGCAGACAGTACAGATACCCACGGGGTTCCTACAATGAGCAGTTCTTC.

The CDR3 DNA reads as TGCGCCAGCAGCCAGGTCCCGGGACAGGGGTCCGAGCAGTACGTC. Amino acid sequence: CASSQVPGQGSEQYV. V and J are TRBV4-3 and TRBJ2-7; TRBD1 agrees at 10 bases. V shed 3 bases and J 6 bases; nucleotides not matched to a gene: 8. This CDR3 is 15 amino acids long. The germline V gene has CDR1 LGHNA and CDR2 YSLEER.

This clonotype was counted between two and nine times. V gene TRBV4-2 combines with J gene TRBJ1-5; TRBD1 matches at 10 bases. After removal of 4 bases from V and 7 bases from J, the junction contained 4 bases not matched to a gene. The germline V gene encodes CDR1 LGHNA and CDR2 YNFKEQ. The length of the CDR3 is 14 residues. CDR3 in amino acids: CASSRQGARQPQHF. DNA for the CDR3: TGTGCCAGCAGCCGACAGGGGGCAAGGCAGCCCCAGCATTTT.

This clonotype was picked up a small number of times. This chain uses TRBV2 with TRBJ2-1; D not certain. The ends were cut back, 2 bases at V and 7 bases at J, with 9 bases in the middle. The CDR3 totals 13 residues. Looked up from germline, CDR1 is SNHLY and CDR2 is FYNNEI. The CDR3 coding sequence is TGTGCCAGCAGTGAATCGGCCGGGAATGAGCAGTTCTTC. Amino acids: CASSESAGNEQFF.

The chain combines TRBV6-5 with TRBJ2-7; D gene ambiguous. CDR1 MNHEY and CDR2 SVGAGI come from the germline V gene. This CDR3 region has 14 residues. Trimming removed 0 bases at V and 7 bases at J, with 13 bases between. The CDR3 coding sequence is TGTGCCAGCAGTTACTCGGGGTCCGGGCAGGAGCAGTACTTC. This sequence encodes CASSYSGSGQEQYF.

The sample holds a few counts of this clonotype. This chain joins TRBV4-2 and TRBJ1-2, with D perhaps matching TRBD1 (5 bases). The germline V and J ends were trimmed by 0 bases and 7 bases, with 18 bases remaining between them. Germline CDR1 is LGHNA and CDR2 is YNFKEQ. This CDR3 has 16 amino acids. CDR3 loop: CASSQDARAGSSGYTF. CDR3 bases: TGTGCCAGCAGCCAAGACGCCAGGGCAGGGTCGAGTGGCTACACCTTC.

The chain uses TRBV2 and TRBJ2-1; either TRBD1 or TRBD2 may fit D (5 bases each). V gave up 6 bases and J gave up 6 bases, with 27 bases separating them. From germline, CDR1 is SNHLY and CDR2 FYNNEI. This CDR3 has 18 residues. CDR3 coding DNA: TGTGCCAGCAGATTAACGTTAATCGGGACGAATGCTGGCAATGAGCAGTTCTTC. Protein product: CASRLTLIGTNAGNEQFF.

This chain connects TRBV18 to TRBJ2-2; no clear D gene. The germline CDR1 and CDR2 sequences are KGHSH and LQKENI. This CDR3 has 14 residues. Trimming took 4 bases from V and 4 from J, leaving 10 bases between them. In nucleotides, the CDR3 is TGTGCCAGCTCACGCGAACGGTTCACCGGGGAGCTGTTTTTT. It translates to CASSRERFTGELFF.

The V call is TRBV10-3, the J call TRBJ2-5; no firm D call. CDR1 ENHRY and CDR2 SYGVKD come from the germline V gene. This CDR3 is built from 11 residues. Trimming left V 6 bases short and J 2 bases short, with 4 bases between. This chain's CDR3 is CAIRKQETQYF. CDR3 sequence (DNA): TGTGCCATCAGAAAGCAAGAGACCCAGTACTTC.

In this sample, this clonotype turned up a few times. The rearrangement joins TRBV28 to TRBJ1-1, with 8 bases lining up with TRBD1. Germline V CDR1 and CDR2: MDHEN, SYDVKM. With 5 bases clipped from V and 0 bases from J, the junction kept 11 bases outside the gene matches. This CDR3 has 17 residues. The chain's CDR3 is CASSLTGAPAMNTEAFF. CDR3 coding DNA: TGTGCCAGCAGTCTGACAGGGGCGCCTGCGATGAACACTGAAGCTTTCTTT. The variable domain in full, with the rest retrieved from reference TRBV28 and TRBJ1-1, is DVKVTQSSRYLVKRTGEKVFLECVQDMDHENMFWYRQDPGLGLRLIYFSYDVKMKEKGDIPEGYSVSREKKERFSLILESASTNQTSMYLCASSLTGAPAMNTEAFFGQGTRLTVV.

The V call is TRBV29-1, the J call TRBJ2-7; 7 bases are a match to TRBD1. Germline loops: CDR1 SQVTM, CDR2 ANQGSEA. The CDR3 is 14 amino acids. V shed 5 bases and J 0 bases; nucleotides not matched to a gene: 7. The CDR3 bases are TGCAGCGTTACTGGACAGGCCGACTCCTACGAGCAGTACTTC. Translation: CSVTGQADSYEQYF.

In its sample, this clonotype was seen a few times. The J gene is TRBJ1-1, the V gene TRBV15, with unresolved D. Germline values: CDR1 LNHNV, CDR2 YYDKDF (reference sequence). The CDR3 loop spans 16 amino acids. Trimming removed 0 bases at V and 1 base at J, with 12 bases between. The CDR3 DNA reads TGTGCCACCAGCAGAGATCCCGGACTACCGAACACTGAAGCTTTCTTT. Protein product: CATSRDPGLPNTEAFF.

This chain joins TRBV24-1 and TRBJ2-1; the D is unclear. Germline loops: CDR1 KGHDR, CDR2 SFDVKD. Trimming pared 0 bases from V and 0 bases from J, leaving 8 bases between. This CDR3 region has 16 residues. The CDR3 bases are TGTGCCACCAGTGATTTGTATTCGAGCTCCTACAATGAGCAGTTCTTC. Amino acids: CATSDLYSSSYNEQFF.

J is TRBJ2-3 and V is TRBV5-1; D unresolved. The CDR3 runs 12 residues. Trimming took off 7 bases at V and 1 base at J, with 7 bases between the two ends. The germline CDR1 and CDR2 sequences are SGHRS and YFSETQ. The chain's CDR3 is CASGVGTDTQYF. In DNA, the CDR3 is TGCGCCAGCGGGGTGGGCACAGATACGCAGTATTTT.

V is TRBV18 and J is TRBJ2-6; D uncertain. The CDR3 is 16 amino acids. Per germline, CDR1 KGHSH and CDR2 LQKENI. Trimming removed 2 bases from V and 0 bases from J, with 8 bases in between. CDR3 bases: TGTGCCAGCTCACCAATGCGGAGCTCTGGGGCCAACGTCCTGACTTTC. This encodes CASSPMRSSGANVLTF.

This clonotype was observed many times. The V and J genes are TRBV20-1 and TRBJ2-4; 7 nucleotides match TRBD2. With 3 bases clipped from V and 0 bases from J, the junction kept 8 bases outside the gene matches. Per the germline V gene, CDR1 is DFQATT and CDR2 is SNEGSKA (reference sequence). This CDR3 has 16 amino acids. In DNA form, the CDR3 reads TGCAGTGCTAGGGCCCCCGGGACTATAGCCAAAAACATTCAGTACTTC. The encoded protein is CSARAPGTIAKNIQYF.

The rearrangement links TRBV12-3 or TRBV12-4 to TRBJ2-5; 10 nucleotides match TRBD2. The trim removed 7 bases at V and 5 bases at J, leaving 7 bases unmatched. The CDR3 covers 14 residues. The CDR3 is CASTLAGVGETQYF. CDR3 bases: TGTGCCAGCACGCTAGCGGGGGTAGGGGAGACCCAGTACTTC.

The CDR3 DNA follows: TGTGCCAGCAGTTACAAAGGGGCCCGCAATCAGCCCCAGCATTTT. Protein sequence: CASSYKGARNQPQHF. This rearrangement joins TRBV6-2 or TRBV6-3 to TRBJ1-5; possibly TRBD1 for D (5 bases). Trimming pared 2 bases from V and 2 bases from J, leaving 10 bases between. The germline V gene encodes CDR1 MNHEY and CDR2 SVGEGT. The CDR3 runs 15 residues.

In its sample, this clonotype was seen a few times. The CDR3 region has the DNA TGCGCCAGCAGCTTGGCCGGCGGGAGCTTCTACAATGAGCAGTTCTTC. It codes for CASSLAGGSFYNEQFF. This chain uses TRBV5-1 with TRBJ2-1, with 7 bases lining up with TRBD2. The junction had 6 bases not matched to a gene; V was cut back by 0 bases and J by 3 bases. The CDR3 is made up of 16 amino acids. CDR1 SGHRS and CDR2 YFSETQ come from the germline V gene.

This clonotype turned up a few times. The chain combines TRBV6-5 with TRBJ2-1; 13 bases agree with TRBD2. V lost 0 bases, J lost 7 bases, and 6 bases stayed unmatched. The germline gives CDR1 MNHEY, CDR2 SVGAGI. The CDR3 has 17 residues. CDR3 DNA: TGTGCCAGCAGTTACTCATGGAGGACTAGCGGGAGAAATGAGCAGTTCTTC. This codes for CASSYSWRTSGRNEQFF.

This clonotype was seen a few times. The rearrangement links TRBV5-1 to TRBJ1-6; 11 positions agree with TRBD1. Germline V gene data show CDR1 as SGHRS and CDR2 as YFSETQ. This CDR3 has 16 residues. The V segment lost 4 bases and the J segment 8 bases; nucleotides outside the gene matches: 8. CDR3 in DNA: TGCGCCAGCAGCCCTGGACAGGGGGCGAATCATTCACCCCTCCACTTT. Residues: CASSPGQGANHSPLHF.

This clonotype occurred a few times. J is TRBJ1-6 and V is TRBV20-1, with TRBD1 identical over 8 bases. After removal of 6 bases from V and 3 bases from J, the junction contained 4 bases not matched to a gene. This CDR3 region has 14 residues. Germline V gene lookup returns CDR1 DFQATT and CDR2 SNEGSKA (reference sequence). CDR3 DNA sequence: TGCAGTGCAGAAGACAGGGGCTATAATTCACCCCTCCACTTT. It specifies CSAEDRGYNSPLHF.

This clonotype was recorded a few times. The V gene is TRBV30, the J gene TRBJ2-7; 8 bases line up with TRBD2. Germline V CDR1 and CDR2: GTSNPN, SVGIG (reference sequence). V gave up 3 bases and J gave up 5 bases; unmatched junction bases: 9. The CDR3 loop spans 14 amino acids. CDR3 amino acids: CAWSGVGGGHEQYF. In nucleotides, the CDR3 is TGTGCCTGGAGCGGGGTCGGGGGGGGCCACGAGCAGTACTTC.